This T cell receptor (beta chain) is from a study of OX40 agonist ivuxolimab in advanced cancers. Looking at the study overall: An agonistic anti-OX40 (CD134) antibody, ivuxolimab, was used to treat the patients. Partial responses occurred in Three dose-escalation patients, one with hepatocellular carcinoma and two with cutaneous melanoma.

Findings and caveats of the study: The mean number of expanded clones was higher in CD8+ T cells than in CD4+. Among the lowest peripheral clonal expansion occurred in 0.1-3.0 mg/kg partial responders.

The repertoire was sequenced with immunoSEQ multiplex PCR; TCRdb's copy has only in-frame clones and lacks some. There are about 10,000 clones in the sample; 70% occur only once, and 28% lies in the top ten. About this clone itself: The antigen remains undetermined.

This clonotype was sampled from an adult with an advanced solid tumor such as melanoma, head and neck, liver or kidney cancer. Sequences were derived from CD4+ or CD8+ T cells sorted from blood, sampled in a trial of the OX40 agonist ivuxolimab.

The CDR3 spells CATSRDPGLGGIYNEQFF. The CDR3, as DNA: TGTGCCACCAGCAGAGACCCGGGCCTGGGAGGGATTTACAATGAGCAGTTCTTC. The chain combines TRBV15 with TRBJ2-1, with TRBD2 matching over 7 bases. Germline V gene lookup returns CDR1 LNHNV and CDR2 YYDKDF (reference sequence). This CDR3 region has 18 residues. J gave up 4 bases and V 0 bases, and 12 bases lay outside the gene matches.